This TCR beta chain was captured by sequencing in a study of Graves' ophthalmopathy and Graves' hyperthyroidism. V lost 6 bases and J lost 7; bases outside the gene matches: 4. The germline CDR1 and CDR2 sequences are LNHDA and SQIVND (reference sequence). This CDR3 comprises 13 residues. Amplifying from RNA transcripts, the study obtained TCR beta CDR3 regions. HTBI-primed first-round RT-PCR preceded second-round multiplex PCR. TCRdb reprocessed the multiplex PCR reads via MiXCR and lists one record per CDR3 protein. There are more than 150,000 distinct CDR3 sequences in the sample; over 35% occur only once, and less than 6% lies in the top ten. As the starting material, over 9 ml of fresh peripheral blood yielded the PBMCs. The study's findings and limits: Sensitivity of about 70% and specificity of 72% to 80% were achieved by the model that predicted ophthalmopathy progression.

To note about this clonotype: Its specificity is not known.

Sequencing was performed on peripheral blood. The receptor's source is a woman between 40 and 50 years old with Graves' ophthalmopathy. The chain recombines TRBV19 with TRBJ1-5; 9 bases align to TRBD1. CDR3 coding DNA: TGTGCCAGTAGGGGGACAGGGTACCAGCCCCAGCATTTT. Translated, it gives CASRGTGYQPQHF.